One sample yielded the 21 T cell receptor beta chains listed below, sequenced in a study of spatial heterogeneity in lung cancer. TCRdb re-analysed the 5' RACE reads in MiXCR, keeping a single row per CDR3 protein. The sample lists around 14,000 distinct CDR3 sequences, around 3.3% seen once, with approximately 10% in the top ten. Indicated time point: sample taken at primary tumor resection. The source was normal lung tissue next to the tumor, collected at surgery. Every receptor here comes from a male donor with early-stage non-small cell lung cancer.

This clonotype was counted many times. The library was built for alpha chains, so this beta chain is an off-target read and its size means little. The gene calls are TRBV20-1 and TRBJ2-1; 10 nucleotides align to TRBD2. The ends lost 0 bases at V and 0 bases at J; junction bases unmatched: 2. Per the germline V gene, CDR1 is DFQATT and CDR2 is SNEGSKA (reference sequence). The CDR3 has 16 amino acids. The CDR3 DNA reads as TGCAGTGCTAGAGAGTCTAGCGGGAGCTCCTACAATGAGCAGTTCTTC. It specifies CSARESSGSSYNEQFF.

This clonotype was found many times. As an off-target read in a library built for alpha chains, this beta chain has a frequency of little significance. This rearrangement joins TRBV2 to TRBJ2-7, with D perhaps TRBD1 (6 bases). CDR3 length: 14 amino acids. Germline CDR1 SNHLY, CDR2 FYNNEI. The V and J ends lost 10 bases and 4 bases respectively, with 20 bases between them. The CDR3 loop reads CATYDGTGRYEQYF. The CDR3 DNA sequence: TGTGCCACCTACGACGGCACAGGGAGATACGAGCAGTACTTC.

As concerns this clonotype: Within a library made for alpha chains, this beta chain is off target, and its count is uninformative. J is TRBJ2-2 and V is TRBV10-3, with 8 bases fitting TRBD2. In germline, CDR1 is ENHRY, CDR2 SYGVKD. The CDR3 has 17 amino acids. V was pared by 5 bases and J by 3 bases, with 11 bases of the junction left unmatched. The CDR3 spells CAISQTSGAGDTGELFF. The CDR3 nucleotides read TGTGCCATCAGTCAAACTAGCGGAGCGGGGGACACCGGGGAGCTGTTTTTT.

This clonotype was detected ten times or more. This beta chain is an off-target read within a library intended for alpha chains, so its frequency means little. The chain is built from TRBV4-2 and TRBJ1-1; D gene ambiguous. Germline V lookup: CDR1 LGHNA, CDR2 YNFKEQ. V dropped 1 base and J dropped 0 bases, with 9 bases sitting between them. The CDR3 spans 15 residues. The DNA of the CDR3 is TGTGCCAGCAGCCAAGGGCACGTCATGAACACTGAAGCTTTCTTT. Its protein product is CASSQGHVMNTEAFF.

This clonotype occurred many times. With the library built for alpha chains, this beta chain is off target and its frequency is not meaningful. The V gene is TRBV5-1, the J gene TRBJ2-2; D is undetermined. CDR1 SGHRS and CDR2 YFSETQ come from the germline V gene. V was cut by 4 bases and J by 4 bases, with 8 bases left in between. The CDR3 runs 13 residues. The CDR3 coding sequence is TGCGCCAGCAGCCCGATCTCCACCGGGGAGCTGTTTTTT. Its protein is CASSPISTGELFF. Looking up the rest from reference TRBV5-1 and TRBJ2-2 gives the full variable domain: KAGVTQTPRYLIKTRGQQVTLSCSPISGHRSVSWYQQTPGQGLQFLFEYFSETQRNKGNFPGRFSGRQFSNSRSEMNVSTLELGDSALYLCASSPISTGELFFGEGSRLTVL.

This clonotype was seen at least ten times. A library made for alpha chains picked up this beta chain off target, so its size means little. The chain links TRBV11-1 to TRBJ2-5, with TRBD2 matching over 13 bases. J lost 5 bases, V lost 5 bases, and 8 bases had no gene match. Germline loops: CDR1 SGHAT, CDR2 FQDESV (reference sequence). This CDR3 comprises 16 residues. The CDR3 protein is CASSPRTSGSFETQYF. The CDR3 DNA is TGTGCCAGCAGCCCAAGGACTAGCGGGAGTTTTGAGACCCAGTACTTC.

Many counts were recorded for this clonotype. This beta chain appears as a stray read in a library generated for alpha chains; its size is not informative. The CDR3 here is CASSRVRREDGLALSTDTQYF. Here the CDR3 DNA reads TGCGCCAGCAGCCGCGTTAGGCGGGAGGACGGGTTGGCACTTAGCACAGATACGCAGTATTTT. The chain joins TRBV23-1 to TRBJ2-3; 8 bases align to TRBD2. TRBV23-1 is an open reading frame, and its role is uncertain. The CDR3 runs to 21 residues. V gave up 6 bases and J gave up 0 bases; unmatched junction bases: 23.

This clonotype was recorded many times. The library was designed around alpha chains, so this beta chain is a stray read whose abundance carries little weight. The chain combines TRBV12-3 or TRBV12-4 with TRBJ1-3; D is uncertain. The CDR3 loop spans 15 amino acids. V was clipped by 6 bases and J by 0 bases, with 12 bases between them. The CDR3 is CASSSAGHSGNTIYF. In DNA, the CDR3 is TGTGCCAGCAGCTCGGCAGGCCACTCTGGAAACACCATATATTTT.

This clonotype was counted many times. Little can be read into the size of this beta chain, an off-target read in a library designed for alpha chains. The chain carries TRBV5-4 and TRBJ2-7, with TRBD1 matching 12 bases. Germline V lookup: CDR1 SGHNT, CDR2 YYREEE (reference sequence). This CDR3 has 14 residues. With V trimmed by 4 bases and J by 6 bases, 5 bases remained unmatched. CDR3 amino acids: CASSGRDRGREQYF. CDR3 DNA: TGTGCCAGCAGCGGCCGGGACAGGGGGCGCGAGCAGTACTTC.

This clonotype showed up many times. Since it is a stray read in a library aimed at alpha chains, this beta chain has a size that is not meaningful. This chain uses TRBV11-1 with TRBJ1-2; maybe TRBD1 (5 bases). Trimming cost V 5 bases and J 6 bases, with 13 bases left between them. The germline gives CDR1 SGHAT, CDR2 FQDESV (reference sequence). The CDR3 runs 13 residues. CDR3: CASSRGRMDGYTF. Here the CDR3 DNA reads TGTGCCAGCAGCCGGGGACGGATGGATGGCTACACCTTC.

Ten or more counts support this clonotype. This beta chain is an off-target read within a library intended for alpha chains, so its frequency means little. V gene TRBV28 combines with J gene TRBJ1-4, with no clear D. V was shortened by 4 bases and J by 4 bases, with 4 bases between the two germline ends. The CDR3 covers 12 residues. Germline CDR1 and CDR2: MDHEN and SYDVKM. The CDR3 sequence is CASSSYNEKLFF. The CDR3 coding sequence is TGTGCCAGCAGTTCCTATAATGAAAAACTGTTTTTT.

This clonotype was recorded many times. This beta chain lies outside the target of a library built for alpha chains; its clone size means little. The CDR3 DNA sequence: TGTGCCACCAGTGATAGACGGATTTACACCGGGGAGCTGTTTTTT. Amino acid sequence: CATSDRRIYTGELFF. The genes are TRBV24-1 and TRBJ2-2; D remains ambiguous. The CDR3 spans 15 residues. V lost 3 bases and J lost 3, with 10 bases in between. CDR1 is KGHDR and CDR2 is SFDVKD in the germline V gene.

This clonotype was counted many times. With the library built for alpha chains, this beta chain is off target and its frequency is not meaningful. This chain uses TRBV28 with TRBJ1-5; 7 nucleotides agree with TRBD1. V gave up 2 bases and J gave up 6 bases; unmatched junction bases: 4. Germline loops: CDR1 MDHEN, CDR2 SYDVKM. The CDR3 covers 14 residues. The CDR3 here is CASSLDRVSQPQHF. The CDR3 DNA sequence: TGTGCCAGCAGTTTAGACAGGGTTTCTCAGCCCCAGCATTTT. The variable domain in full, with the rest retrieved from reference TRBV28 and TRBJ1-5, is DVKVTQSSRYLVKRTGEKVFLECVQDMDHENMFWYRQDPGLGLRLIYFSYDVKMKEKGDIPEGYSVSREKKERFSLILESASTNQTSMYLCASSLDRVSQPQHFGDGTRLSIL.

This clonotype was picked up many times. Because this beta chain is a stray read in a library intended to capture alpha chains, its abundance should not be given much weight. The J gene is TRBJ2-5, the V gene TRBV6-2 or TRBV6-3, with 9 bases aligning to TRBD2. After removal of 7 bases from V and 6 bases from J, the junction contained 9 bases not matched to a gene. The CDR3 runs to 14 residues. Looked up from germline, CDR1 is MNHEY and CDR2 is SVGEGT. This chain's CDR3 is CASTFSGSMKTQYF. In nucleotides, the CDR3 is TGTGCCAGCACGTTTAGCGGGAGTATGAAGACCCAGTACTTC.

This clonotype showed up many times. The size of this beta chain means little, since it is a stray read in a library made for alpha chains. This chain uses TRBV20-1 with TRBJ2-7, with 12 bases that match TRBD1. Germline trimming cut 3 bases from V and 6 bases from J; bases unmatched to any gene: 9. This CDR3 region has 15 residues. Germline V gene lookup returns CDR1 DFQATT and CDR2 SNEGSKA (reference sequence). The CDR3 DNA reads TGCAGTGCTAGGGGACCGGGACAGGGGGCGAGCGAGCAGTACTTC. Translation: CSARGPGQGASEQYF.

This clonotype was found many times. Within a library made for alpha chains, this beta chain is off target, and its count is uninformative. The rearrangement joins TRBV29-1 to TRBJ2-5; TRBD1 is a possible D gene (6 bases). Trimming shortened V by 4 bases and J by 5 bases, and 20 bases separated the two germline ends. Germline loops: CDR1 SQVTM, CDR2 ANQGSEA. The CDR3 contains 15 residues. CDR3 coding DNA: TGCAGCGTTGCCCAGCCCCAGGGGTTTGGGGAGACCCAGTACTTC. This encodes CSVAQPQGFGETQYF.

The table lists this clonotype with many counts. As an off-target read in a library built for alpha chains, this beta chain has a frequency of little significance. The chain is built from TRBV9 and TRBJ1-5, with TRBD1 matching 7 bases. J lost 1 base, V lost 3 bases, and 1 base had no gene match. The CDR3 spans 14 residues. The V gene's germline CDR1 is SGDLS and CDR2 YYNGEE. The CDR3 loop reads CASSAQGSNQPQHF. As DNA, the CDR3 is TGTGCCAGCAGCGCACAGGGGAGCAATCAGCCCCAGCATTTT.

This clonotype was observed at least ten times. The library was designed around alpha chains, so this beta chain is a stray read whose abundance carries little weight. V usage is TRBV6-2 or TRBV6-3 and J usage is TRBJ2-7, with 12 bases that match TRBD2. The length of the CDR3 is 16 residues. Germline V CDR1 and CDR2: MNHEY, SVGEGT. The J segment lost 3 bases and the V segment lost 6 bases, leaving 9 bases of the junction unmatched. The CDR3, as DNA: TGTGCCAGCAGCCAGGCCCTAGCGGGAGGGATCTACGAGCAGTACTTC. This codes for CASSQALAGGIYEQYF.

This clonotype was seen many times. Little can be read into the size of this beta chain, an off-target read in a library designed for alpha chains. The chain carries TRBV20-1 and TRBJ2-7; the D gene is possibly TRBD2 (6 bases). This CDR3 region has 15 residues. V lost 1 base and J lost 4, with 17 bases in between. The V gene's germline CDR1 is DFQATT and CDR2 SNEGSKA (reference sequence). Here the CDR3 reads CSARGEDWRRYEQYF. The DNA for the CDR3 is TGCAGTGCTAGAGGGGAGGATTGGCGGCGGTACGAGCAGTACTTC.

In its sample, this clonotype was seen many times. Since the library was made to target alpha chains, this beta chain is a stray read and its abundance is not meaningful. The V and J genes are TRBV6-5 and TRBJ1-6, with unresolved D. The CDR3 has 14 residues. Germline CDR1 reads MNHEY; CDR2 reads SVGAGI. The germline V and J ends were trimmed by 0 bases and 9 bases, with 9 bases remaining between them. CDR3 region: CASSYSGQFSPLHF. Written as DNA, the CDR3 is TGTGCCAGCAGTTACTCTGGCCAGTTTTCACCCCTCCACTTT.

The sample holds many counts of this clonotype. Because this beta chain is a stray read in a library intended to capture alpha chains, its abundance should not be given much weight. This rearrangement joins TRBV3-1 to TRBJ1-3; D unclear. The CDR3 runs 15 residues. The V gene's germline CDR1 is LGHDT and CDR2 YNNKEL (reference sequence). V was pared by 1 base and J by 0 bases, with 7 bases between. The CDR3 sequence is CASSQGAYSGNTIYF. CDR3 in DNA: TGTGCCAGCAGCCAAGGTGCCTACTCTGGAAACACCATATATTTT.